These 8 T cell receptor beta chains originate from one sample sequenced in a study of cytomegalovirus exposure and HLA in healthy donors. The PCR used 60 Vbeta and 13 Jbeta primers. Generated by immunoSEQ multiplex PCR, the TCRdb table keeps only in-frame clones and is missing some. The sample holds 150,000 or so clones, more than 65% seen once. Material for sequencing was PBMCs. The origin of the receptors is a man younger than 45 in good health and CMV-seronegative.

The chain is built from TRBV30 and TRBJ2-7; 9 nucleotides align to TRBD2. V gave up 2 bases and J gave up 5 bases; unmatched junction bases: 16. The germline CDR1 and CDR2 sequences are GTSNPN and SVGIG (reference sequence). This CDR3 has 17 amino acids. Written as DNA, the CDR3 is TGTGCCTGGAGTACAAAGGATAGCGGGGGAAAGTCCAACGAGCAGTACTTC. Protein product: CAWSTKDSGGKSNEQYF.

The genes are TRBV6-6 and TRBJ1-3; D is perhaps TRBD1 (5 bases). This CDR3 comprises 14 residues. V lost 2 bases, J lost 4 bases, and 9 bases lay in between. Germline V gives CDR1 MNHNY, CDR2 SVGAGI (reference sequence). CDR3 amino acids: CASSYGAGGNTIYF. The CDR3 nucleotides read TGTGCCAGCAGTTACGGGGCAGGGGGAAACACCATATATTTT.

V and J are TRBV6-1 and TRBJ2-5; 7 nucleotides agree with TRBD1. This CDR3 spans 13 amino acids. The V segment lost 5 bases and the J segment 3 bases; nucleotides outside the gene matches: 3. Germline V gives CDR1 MNHNS, CDR2 SASEGT. The CDR3 DNA sequence: TGTGCCAGCAGTACCGGACAGGAAGAGACCCAGTACTTC. Translation: CASSTGQEETQYF.

The chain couples TRBV7-2 to TRBJ2-7; possibly TRBD1 for D (6 bases). Trimming shortened V by 1 base and J by 0 bases, and 10 bases separated the two germline ends. This CDR3 comprises 15 residues. The germline CDR1 and CDR2 sequences are SGHTA and FQGNSA. DNA of the CDR3: TGTGCCAGCAGCTTAGGTCGACAGGCCTCCTACGAGCAGTACTTC. It yields the protein CASSLGRQASYEQYF.

The chain couples TRBV25-1 to TRBJ1-3; D gene unclear. V was pared by 2 bases and J by 5 bases, with 10 bases between. Germline V gives CDR1 MGHDK, CDR2 SYGVNS. The CDR3 length is 14 residues. The chain's CDR3 is CASSEPGRRNTIYF. CDR3 bases: TGTGCCAGCAGTGAACCGGGGAGGAGAAACACCATATATTTT.

The V gene is TRBV28, the J gene TRBJ1-2; 8 positions agree with TRBD1. Germline loops: CDR1 MDHEN, CDR2 SYDVKM. V lost 6 bases and J lost 4; bases outside the gene matches: 13. This CDR3 is 16 amino acids long. CDR3 in amino acids: CASSAPNQGAFYGYTF. As DNA, the CDR3 is TGTGCCAGCAGCGCACCGAATCAGGGGGCATTCTATGGCTACACCTTC.

This clone occurred once. At the DNA level, this CDR3 is encoded by other sequences in the same sample as well. The gene calls are TRBV18 and TRBJ2-7; possibly TRBD1 for D (6 bases). Trimming cost V 2 bases and J 3 bases, with 8 bases left between them. CDR3 length: 13 residues. Germline V gene lookup returns CDR1 KGHSH and CDR2 LQKENI. Written as DNA, the CDR3 is TGTGCCAGCTCACCAGAGACAGGCTACGAGCAGTACTTC. This sequence encodes CASSPETGYEQYF. Combining the CDR3 with reference TRBV18 and TRBJ2-7 gives the whole variable domain NAGVMQNPRHLVRRRGQEARLRCSPMKGHSHVYWYRQLPEEGLKFMVYLQKENIIDESGMPKERFSAEFPKEGPSILRIQQVVRGDSAAYFCASSPETGYEQYFGPGTRLTVT.

The chain uses TRBV5-1 and TRBJ2-7; 9 positions agree with TRBD1. J gave up 7 bases and V 5 bases, and 13 bases lay outside the gene matches. Germline V lookup: CDR1 SGHRS, CDR2 YFSETQ. The CDR3 spans 15 residues. The CDR3 region has the DNA TGCGCCAGCAGATTAACCGGGACAGGGATGGGGGAGCAGTACTTC. Amino acids: CASRLTGTGMGEQYF.